This is a list of T cell receptor beta chains from one sample in a study of shared clonotypes between healthy human individuals. The method was immunoSEQ multiplex PCR; TCRdb's version includes in-frame clones alone and lacks a portion of them. Of about 1 million clones in the sample, roughly 70% were seen once. The sample consisted of memory CD4+ T cells sorted from blood. Receptors originate from a young man in good health. The CDR3 runs from the conserved cysteine through the conserved F or W. The D gene is left open where the match is weak. Clone size is stated in some rows and not others, as once, few, many or a class when expanded.

>-|TRBV5-1|TRBJ2-5|TRBD2
CASSSAGGREETQYF
TGCGCCAGCAGTTCCGCTGGCGGGAGGGAAGAGACCCAGTACTTC
>-|TRBV5-1|TRBJ2-7|TRBD1
CASSDGTGSGYEQYF
TGCGCCAGCAGTGATGGGACAGGGTCTGGGTACGAGCAGTACTTC
>-|TRBV30|TRBJ2-5|-
CARGSGGHDWETQYF
TGTGCCCGGGGCTCGGGGGGCCATGACTGGGAGACCCAGTACTTC
>-|TRBV5-1|TRBJ2-6|TRBD1
CASSTDRGQAGANVLTF
TGCGCCAGCAGCACCGACAGGGGGCAAGCTGGGGCCAACGTCCTGACTTTC
>once|TRBV19|TRBJ2-1|TRBD2
CATSLTSGGANEQFF
TGTGCCACCTCATTGACTAGCGGGGGGGCCAATGAGCAGTTCTTC
>few|TRBV27|TRBJ2-3|TRBD2
CASSSKAGGYTDTQYF
TGTGCCAGCAGTTCAAAAGCGGGGGGCTACACAGATACGCAGTATTTT
>-|TRBV15|TRBJ2-3|-
CATSRGVGRDPTDTQYF
TGTGCCACCAGCAGAGGAGTCGGCAGGGACCCCACAGATACGCAGTATTTT
>-|TRBV10-1|TRBJ1-4|-
CASSEYLEIRGFEKLFF
TGCGCCAGCAGTGAGTACTTGGAGATTCGGGGATTCGAAAAACTGTTTTTT
>-|TRBV7-9|TRBJ1-2|TRBD1
CASSPGQGTIYGYTF
TGTGCCAGCAGCCCCGGACAGGGGACGATCTATGGCTACACCTTC
>-|TRBV4-3|TRBJ2-7|-
CASSLRTGMNYEQYF
TGCGCCAGCAGCCTGAGAACAGGGATGAACTACGAGCAGTACTTC